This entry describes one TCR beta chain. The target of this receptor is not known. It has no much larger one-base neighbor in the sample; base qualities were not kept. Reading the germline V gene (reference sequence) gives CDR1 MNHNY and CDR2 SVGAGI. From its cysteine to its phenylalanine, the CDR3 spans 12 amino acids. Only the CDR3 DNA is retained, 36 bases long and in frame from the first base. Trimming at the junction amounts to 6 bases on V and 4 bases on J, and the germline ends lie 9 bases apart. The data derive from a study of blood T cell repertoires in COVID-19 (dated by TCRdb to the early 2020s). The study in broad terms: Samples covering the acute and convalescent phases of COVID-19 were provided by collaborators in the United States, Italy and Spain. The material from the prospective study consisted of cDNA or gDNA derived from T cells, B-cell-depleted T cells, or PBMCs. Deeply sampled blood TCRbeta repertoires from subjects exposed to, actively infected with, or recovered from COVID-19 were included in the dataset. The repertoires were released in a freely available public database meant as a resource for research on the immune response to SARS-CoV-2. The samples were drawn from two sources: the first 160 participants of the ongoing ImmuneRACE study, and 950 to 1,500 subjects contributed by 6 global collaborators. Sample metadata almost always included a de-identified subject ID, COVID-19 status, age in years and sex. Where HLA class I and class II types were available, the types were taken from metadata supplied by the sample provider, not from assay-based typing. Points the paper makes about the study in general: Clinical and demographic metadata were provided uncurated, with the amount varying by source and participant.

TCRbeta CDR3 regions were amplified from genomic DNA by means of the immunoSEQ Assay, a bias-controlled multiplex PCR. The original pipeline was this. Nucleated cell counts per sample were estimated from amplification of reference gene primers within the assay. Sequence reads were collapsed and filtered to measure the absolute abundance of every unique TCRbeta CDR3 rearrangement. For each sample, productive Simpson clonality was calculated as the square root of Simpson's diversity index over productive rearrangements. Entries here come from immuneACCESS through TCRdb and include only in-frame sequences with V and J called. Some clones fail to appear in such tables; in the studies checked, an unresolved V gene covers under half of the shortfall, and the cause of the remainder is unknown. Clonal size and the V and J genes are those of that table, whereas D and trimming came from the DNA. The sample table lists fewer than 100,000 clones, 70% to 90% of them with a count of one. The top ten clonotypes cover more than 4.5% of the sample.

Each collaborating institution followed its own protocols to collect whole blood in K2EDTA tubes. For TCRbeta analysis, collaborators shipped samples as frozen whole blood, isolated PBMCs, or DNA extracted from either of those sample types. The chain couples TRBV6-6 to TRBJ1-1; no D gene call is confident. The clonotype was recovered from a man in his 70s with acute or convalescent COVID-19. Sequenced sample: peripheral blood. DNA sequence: TGTGCCAGCAGAGAGGGTGGCACTGAAGCTTTCTTT. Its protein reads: CASREGGTEAFF.